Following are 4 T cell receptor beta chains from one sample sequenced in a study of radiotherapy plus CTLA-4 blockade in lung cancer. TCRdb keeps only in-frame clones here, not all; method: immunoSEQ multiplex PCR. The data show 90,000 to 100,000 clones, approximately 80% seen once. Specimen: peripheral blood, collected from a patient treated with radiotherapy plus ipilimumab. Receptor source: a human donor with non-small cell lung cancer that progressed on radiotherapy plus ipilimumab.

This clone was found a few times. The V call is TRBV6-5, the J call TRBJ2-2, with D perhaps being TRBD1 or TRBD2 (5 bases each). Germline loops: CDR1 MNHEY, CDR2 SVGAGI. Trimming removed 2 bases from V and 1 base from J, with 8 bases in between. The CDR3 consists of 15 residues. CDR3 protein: CASSYEGRNTGELFF. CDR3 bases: TGTGCCAGCAGTTACGAGGGACGGAACACCGGGGAGCTGTTTTTT.

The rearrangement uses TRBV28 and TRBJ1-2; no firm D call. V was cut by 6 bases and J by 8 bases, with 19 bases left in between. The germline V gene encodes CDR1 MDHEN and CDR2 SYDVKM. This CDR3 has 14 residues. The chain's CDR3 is CASSPMELGTGYTF. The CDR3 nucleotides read TGTGCCAGCAGCCCGATGGAGTTGGGAACCGGCTACACCTTC.

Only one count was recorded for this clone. The CDR3: CATSRNGGEQYV. In DNA, the CDR3 is TGTGCCACCAGCAGAAACGGTGGTGAGCAGTACGTC. The chain employs TRBV15 and TRBJ2-7; D gene unclear. Per the germline V gene, CDR1 is LNHNV and CDR2 is YYDKDF (reference sequence). This CDR3 has 12 residues. Trimming left V 2 bases short and J 7 bases short, with 9 bases between.

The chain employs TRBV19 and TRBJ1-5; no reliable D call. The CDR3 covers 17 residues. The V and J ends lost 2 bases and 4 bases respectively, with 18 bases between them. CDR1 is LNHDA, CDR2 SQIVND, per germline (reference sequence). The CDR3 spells CASSITEGVGSNQPQHF. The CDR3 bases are TGTGCCAGTAGTATAACTGAGGGAGTGGGGTCTAATCAGCCCCAGCATTTT.